These 5 T cell receptor beta chains were all obtained from the same sample, sequenced in a study of T cells in localized non-small cell lung cancer. TCRdb's copy holds only in-frame clones and misses some; the assay was immunoSEQ multiplex PCR. The sample includes some 3,500 clones, around 30% seen only once; the top ten take more than 13%. This specimen was lung tumor tissue, taken before any cancer treatment. The receptors here all came from a male donor aged 60 or older with stage I lung adenocarcinoma.

The chain combines TRBV9 with TRBJ1-2; D gene unclear. CDR1 is SGDLS, CDR2 YYNGEE, per germline. The CDR3 covers 14 residues. V shed 5 bases and J shed 5 bases, with 16 bases lying between them. CDR3: CASSEGGSIYGYTF. The CDR3 bases are TGTGCCAGCAGTGAAGGAGGAAGTATATATGGCTACACCTTC.

The rearrangement joins TRBV2 to TRBJ1-1; 7 positions match TRBD1. With 9 bases clipped from V and 10 bases from J, the junction kept 11 bases outside the gene matches. Germline V gene sequence: CDR1 SNHLY, CDR2 FYNNEI. The CDR3 runs 12 residues. CDR3 DNA: TGTGCCAGGGGGGACAGCGGGAAGGGAGCTTTCTTT. This gives the protein CARGDSGKGAFF.

This rearrangement joins TRBV11-3 to TRBJ2-7; D is unresolved. From germline, CDR1 is SGHNT and CDR2 YENEEA. V shed 4 bases and J shed 3 bases, with 22 bases lying between them. This CDR3 spans 17 amino acids. The DNA of the CDR3 is TGTGCCAGCAGCTCCATTGAGAAAGATAAGGCCATCTACGAGCAGTACTTC. Its protein product is CASSSIEKDKAIYEQYF. Looking up the rest from reference TRBV11-3 and TRBJ2-7 gives the full variable domain: EAGVVQSPRYKIIEKKQPVAFWCNPISGHNTLYWYLQNLGQGPELLIRYENEEAVDDSQLPKDRFSAERLKGVDSTLKIQPAELGDSAVYLCASSSIEKDKAIYEQYFGPGTRLTVT.

The table lists this clone with a few counts. This rearrangement joins TRBV7-7 to TRBJ1-2, with TRBD1 matching over 7 bases. Germline loops: CDR1 SSHAT, CDR2 FNYEAQ (reference sequence). The CDR3 totals 14 residues. V shed 5 bases and J 6 bases; nucleotides not matched to a gene: 9. CDR3 sequence: CASSRQGGSNGYTF. CDR3 DNA sequence: TGTGCCAGCAGCCGACAGGGAGGTAGTAATGGCTACACCTTC.

Sample share makes this clone medium-sized. The V and J genes are TRBV11-3 and TRBJ1-6, with D unclear. V lost 3 bases and J 5 bases, leaving 8 bases between the germline ends. CDR1 and CDR2 (germline): SGHNT, YENEEA. The CDR3 is made up of 14 amino acids. The CDR3 DNA is TGTGCCAGCAGCTTGAGGGCCGATAATTCACCCCTCCACTTT. Protein product: CASSLRADNSPLHF.